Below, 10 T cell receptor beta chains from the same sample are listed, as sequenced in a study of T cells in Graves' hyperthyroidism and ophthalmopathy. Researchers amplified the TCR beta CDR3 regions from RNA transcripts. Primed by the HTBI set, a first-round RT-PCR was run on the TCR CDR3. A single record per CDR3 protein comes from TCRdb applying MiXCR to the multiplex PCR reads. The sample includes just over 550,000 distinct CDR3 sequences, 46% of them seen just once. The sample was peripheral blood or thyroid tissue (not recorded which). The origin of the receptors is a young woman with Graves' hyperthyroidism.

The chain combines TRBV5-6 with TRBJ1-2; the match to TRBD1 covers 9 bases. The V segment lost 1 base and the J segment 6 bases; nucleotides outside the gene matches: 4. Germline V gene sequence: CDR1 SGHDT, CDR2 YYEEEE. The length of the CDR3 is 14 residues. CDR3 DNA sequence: TGTGCCAGCAGCTTGATGACAGGGGGTGATGGCTACACCTTC. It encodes CASSLMTGGDGYTF.

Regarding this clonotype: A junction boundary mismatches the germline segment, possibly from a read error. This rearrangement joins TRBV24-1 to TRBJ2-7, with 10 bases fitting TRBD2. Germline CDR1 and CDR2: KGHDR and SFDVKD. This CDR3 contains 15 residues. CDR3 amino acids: CATSDLSSGSYGQYF. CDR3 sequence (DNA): TGTGCCACCAGTGATTTGTCTAGCGGGAGCTACGGGCAGTACTTC.

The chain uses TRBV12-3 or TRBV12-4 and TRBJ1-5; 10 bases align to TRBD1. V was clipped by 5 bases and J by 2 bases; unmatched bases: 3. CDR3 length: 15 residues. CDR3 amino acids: CASSGGTGGNQPQHF. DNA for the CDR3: TGTGCCAGCAGTGGCGGGACAGGGGGCAATCAGCCCCAGCATTTT.

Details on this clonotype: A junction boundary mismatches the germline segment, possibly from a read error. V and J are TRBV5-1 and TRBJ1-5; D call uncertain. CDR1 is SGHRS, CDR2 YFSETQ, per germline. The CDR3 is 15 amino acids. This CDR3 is CASSLELGRNQPQHF. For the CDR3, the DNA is TGTGCCAGCAGCTTGGAACTTGGGCGCAATCAGCCCCAGCATTTT.

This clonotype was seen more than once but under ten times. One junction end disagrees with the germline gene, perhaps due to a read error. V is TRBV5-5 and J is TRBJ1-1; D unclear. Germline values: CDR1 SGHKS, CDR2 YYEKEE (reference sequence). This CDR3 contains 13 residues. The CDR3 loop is CASSRQQNTEAFF. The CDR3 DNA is TGCGCCAGCAGCAGGCAGCAGAACACTGAAGCTTTCTTT.

The CDR3 region has the DNA TGCAGCGTTGGGGTCTTGGACGGCAATCAGCCCCAGCATTTT. Its translation is CSVGVLDGNQPQHF. The genes are TRBV29-1 and TRBJ1-5; no firm D call. Per the germline V gene, CDR1 is SQVTM and CDR2 is ANQGSEA. The V and J ends lost 4 bases and 2 bases respectively, with 12 bases between them. This CDR3 region has 14 residues.

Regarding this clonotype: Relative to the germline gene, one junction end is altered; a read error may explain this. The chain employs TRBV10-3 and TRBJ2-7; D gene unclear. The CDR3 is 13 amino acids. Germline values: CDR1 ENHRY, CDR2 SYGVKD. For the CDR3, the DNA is TGCGCCATCAGTTACTCCCGAGCCTACGAGCAGTACTTC. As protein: CAISYSRAYEQYF.

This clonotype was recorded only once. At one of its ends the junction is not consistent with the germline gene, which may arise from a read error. As DNA, the CDR3 is TGTGCCAGCAGTTTACTAGCGTACGGGCAGTACTTC. Its protein product is CASSLLAYGQYF. The J gene is TRBJ2-7, the V gene TRBV7-9; TRBD2 agrees at 7 bases. The germline gives CDR1 SEHNR, CDR2 FQNEAQ (reference sequence). The CDR3 is 12 residues long.

This CDR3 reads CASSRGQGSSDGYTF. The CDR3 nucleotides are TGTGCCAGCAGCCGGGGACAGGGAAGTTCGGATGGCTACACCTTC. The genes are TRBV7-2 and TRBJ1-2, with 9 nucleotides matching TRBD1. This CDR3 is 15 amino acids long. Per the germline V gene, CDR1 is SGHTA and CDR2 is FQGNSA. With 5 bases clipped from V and 6 bases from J, the junction kept 10 bases outside the gene matches.

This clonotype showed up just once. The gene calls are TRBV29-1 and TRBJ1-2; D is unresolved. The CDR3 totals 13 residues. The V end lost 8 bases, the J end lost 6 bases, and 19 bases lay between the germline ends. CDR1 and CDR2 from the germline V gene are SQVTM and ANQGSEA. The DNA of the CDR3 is TGCAGCCATGGAGGGCAGGTGGGCGATGGCTACACCTTC. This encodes CSHGGQVGDGYTF.